These T cell receptor beta chains were read from a single sample in a study of identical twins. One entry per CDR3 protein results from TCRdb running MiXCR on the 5' RACE reads. The repertoire holds around 500,000 distinct CDR3 sequences, with about 14% as singletons. These records were also assigned to another study, of yellow fever vaccine responses in identical twins.

The specimen was CD4+ T cells sorted from blood. The receptors derive from a woman under 30 in good health. The CDR3 runs from the conserved cysteine through the conserved F or W. D genes are given only for firm matches. Some rows have no size entry. The others give once, few or many, or a class for an expanded clone.

j_gene	d_gene	v_gene	abundance	CDR3nt	CDR3aa
TRBJ2-1	TRBD2	TRBV10-1	few	TGCGCCAGCGGTACTAGCGGGCCCTACAATGAGCAGTTCTTC	CASGTSGPYNEQFF
TRBJ2-1	TRBD1	TRBV6-5	few	TGTGCCAGCAGTTCTTGGGACAGGGGGGGCAATGAGCAGTTCTTC	CASSSWDRGGNEQFF
TRBJ1-2	-	TRBV12-5	few	TGTGCTAGTGGTCCGGGGACCGACTATGGCTACACCTTC	CASGPGTDYGYTF
TRBJ2-7	-	TRBV4-3	-	TGCGCCAGCAGCCCAAGGGTTGCGATCTCGGAGGAGCAGTACTTC	CASSPRVAISEEQYF
TRBJ1-1	-	TRBV5-6	few	TGTGCCAGCAGCCCCACAGAGAACACTGAAGCTTTCTTT	CASSPTENTEAFF
TRBJ2-7	TRBD2	TRBV12-3/TRBV12-4	few	TGTGCCAGCAGTGGGGGACTACACTCCTACGAGCAGTACTTC	CASSGGLHSYEQYF
TRBJ2-7	-	TRBV14	-	TGTGCCAGCAGCCAATTGGCACCCTACGAGCAGTACTTC	CASSQLAPYEQYF
TRBJ2-5	-	TRBV7-2	many	TGTGCCAGCAGAGAGATGGGGGGGGCGGAGACCCAGTACTTC	CASREMGGAETQYF
TRBJ2-3	-	TRBV10-3	few	TGTGCCTCGGGAGACGGAAATACAGATACGCAGTATTTT	CASGDGNTDTQYF
TRBJ1-1	-	TRBV6-2/TRBV6-3	many	TGTGCCAGCAGTTACGGTGGCACTGAAGCTTTCTTT	CASSYGGTEAFF
TRBJ2-1	TRBD2	TRBV20-1	-	TGCAGTGCTAGTAAGATGGGGAGGGGTAAGGATGAGCAGTTCTTC	CSASKMGRGKDEQFF
TRBJ2-1	TRBD2	TRBV4-1	few	TGCGCCAGCAGCCAGGAGGGCGGCGGGGGAAACAATGAGCAGTTCTTC	CASSQEGGGGNNEQFF
TRBJ1-6	TRBD1	TRBV7-2	-	TGTGCCAGCAGCTTAGGAGGGACAGCCAATTCACCCCTCCACTTT	CASSLGGTANSPLHF
TRBJ2-2	-	TRBV3-1	many	TGTGCCAGCAGCCAGAGGGGGGGTACGAACACCGGGGAGCTGTTTTTT	CASSQRGGTNTGELFF
TRBJ2-3	-	TRBV9	many	TGTGCCAGCAGCGTAGGCCACGTCCGAGATACGCAGTATTTT	CASSVGHVRDTQYF
TRBJ2-1	-	TRBV4-2	-	TGTGCCACTGCCTTGGACATGGAGAGTTACAATGAGCAGTTCTTC	CATALDMESYNEQFF
TRBJ2-1	-	TRBV20-1	-	TGCAGTGCCGTAGAGACGGCAGGGGATTGGGGGGGGCAGTTCTTC	CSAVETAGDWGGQFF
TRBJ2-7	-	TRBV20-1	few	TGCAGTGGGGAAAGCTCATTGCGCGAGCAGTACTTC	CSGESSLREQYF
TRBJ1-5	-	TRBV20-1	-	TGCAGTGCTAGAGAGGGGAGTCCTCCTCAGCCCCAGCATTTT	CSAREGSPPQPQHF
TRBJ1-2	-	TRBV4-3	-	TGCGCCAGCAGCCAAGACACAGGAAGATATGGCTACACCTTC	CASSQDTGRYGYTF
TRBJ2-5	TRBD2	TRBV20-1	-	TGCAGTGCTGTCCGACTAGCGGGGGGGTCATGGGAGACCCAGTACTTC	CSAVRLAGGSWETQYF
TRBJ1-1	-	TRBV2	few	TGTGCCAGCAGTGAGGGTACTGAAGCTTTCTTT	CASSEGTEAFF
TRBJ2-7	-	TRBV5-1	few	TGCGCCAGCAGCTCCGTCAGTGGGTCCTACGAGCAGTACTTC	CASSSVSGSYEQYF
TRBJ2-5	TRBD2	TRBV20-1	-	TGCAGTGCCGACCTCACCGGGACTAAAAAAGAGACCCAGTACTTC	CSADLTGTKKETQYF
TRBJ2-2	-	TRBV12-3/TRBV12-4	-	TGTGCCAGCAGTTTGAGCACTTACACCGGGGAGCTGTTTTTT	CASSLSTYTGELFF
TRBJ2-7	-	TRBV11-2	few	TGTGCCAGCAGCGCTACTCGCTACGAGCAGTACTTC	CASSATRYEQYF
TRBJ2-1	-	TRBV9	few	TGTGCCAGCAGCGCACTGGGTTCGCAGTTCTTC	CASSALGSQFF
TRBJ1-1	TRBD1	TRBV3-1	-	TGTGCCAGCAGGACAGGGGACACTGAAGCTTTCTTT	CASRTGDTEAFF
TRBJ2-3	-	TRBV9	-	TGTGCCAGCAGCGTTCAGGGTAGGGCAGATACGCAGTATTTT	CASSVQGRADTQYF
TRBJ2-5	-	TRBV7-9	few	TGTGCCAGCAGCTTACTGCGGGACAGAAAAAAAGAGACCCAGTACTTC	CASSLLRDRKKETQYF
TRBJ2-1	-	TRBV6-5	few	TGTGCCAGCAGTTACGTCTCGGGGGGCCACAATGAGCAGTTCTTC	CASSYVSGGHNEQFF
TRBJ2-1	-	TRBV10-2	-	TGCGCCAGCAGTGAGTCGAAGCGAGGGAGCTCCTACAATGAGCAGTTCTTC	CASSESKRGSSYNEQFF
TRBJ1-4	-	TRBV30	few	TGTGCCTGGAGTTTTGGAACTAATGAAAAACTGTTTTTT	CAWSFGTNEKLFF
TRBJ2-2	-	TRBV7-3	-	TGTGCCAGCAGCAAGAATCTGAACACCGGGGAGCTGTTTTTT	CASSKNLNTGELFF
TRBJ2-3	TRBD1	TRBV4-1	few	TGCGCCAGCAGCCAAGATAGGGTCTTCCAGGGGGCATCTTCTGCAGATACGCAGTATTTT	CASSQDRVFQGASSADTQYF
TRBJ2-2	-	TRBV7-9	-	TGTGCCAGCAGCTTAGAAGGGGGGATCACCGGGGAGCTGTTTTTT	CASSLEGGITGELFF
TRBJ2-2	TRBD1	TRBV13	-	TGTACCATCAGTTTCGTCCCGGGACAGGGATTGTCCGGGGAGCTGTTTTTT	CTISFVPGQGLSGELFF
TRBJ2-5	-	TRBV30	few	TGTGCCTGGAGCTATCAAGAGACCCAGTACTTC	CAWSYQETQYF
TRBJ2-2	TRBD2	TRBV20-1	few	TGCAGTGCTAAGACTAGCGGGAGGCCTTTAACCGGGGAGCTGTTTTTT	CSAKTSGRPLTGELFF
TRBJ2-1	TRBD1	TRBV7-9	many	TGTGCCAGCAGCCTAAGACCCGGACAGGTGGTCTACAATGAGCAGTTCTTC	CASSLRPGQVVYNEQFF
TRBJ1-5	TRBD1	TRBV6-5	-	TGTGCCAGCAGTTATGGGACAGGGGCCACCTATAGCAATCAGCCCCAGCATTTT	CASSYGTGATYSNQPQHF
TRBJ2-5	-	TRBV5-1	-	TGCGCCAGCAGCTTGTTAGGGGCGGGGGAGACCCAGTACTTC	CASSLLGAGETQYF
TRBJ2-5	TRBD2	TRBV13	many	TGTGCCAGCAGCTTCAGCGGTTGGCGGGGGGGCCGTGAGACCCAGTACTTC	CASSFSGWRGGRETQYF
TRBJ2-1	TRBD2	TRBV5-1	-	TGCGCCAGCAGCTTAAAGGCGGGGGGCCCCCCCTACAATGAGCAGTTCTTC	CASSLKAGGPPYNEQFF
TRBJ2-3	-	TRBV7-8	-	TGTGCCAGCAGCGCCCGGGTCTCCACAGATACGCAGTATTTT	CASSARVSTDTQYF
TRBJ2-7	TRBD1	TRBV12-3/TRBV12-4	-	TGTGCCAGCACCAATCAGGGACAGGGGAACGAGCAGTACTTC	CASTNQGQGNEQYF
TRBJ2-5	TRBD2	TRBV20-1	few	TGCAGTGCTACCCGACTAGCGGGGGCCAGCCAAGAGACCCAGTACTTC	CSATRLAGASQETQYF
TRBJ1-1	-	TRBV29-1	few	TGCAGCGTCCTTTCACAGGGCATGAACACTGAAGCTTTCTTT	CSVLSQGMNTEAFF
TRBJ2-4	TRBD2	TRBV6-2/TRBV6-3	-	TGTGCCAGCAGTTACGCCGGGACTAGCGGGAACAACATTCAGTACTTC	CASSYAGTSGNNIQYF